This entry lists 27 T cell receptor beta chains sequenced from one sample in a study of blood T cells in healthy people across ages. Using a J-beta primer mix together with a sample-barcoded 5' primer, a second PCR was run for roughly 6 to 11 cycles. One entry per CDR3 protein results from TCRdb running MiXCR on the 5' RACE reads. The sample lists approximately 800,000 distinct CDR3 sequences; 25% were seen once. This sample also appeared in a second study, on T cells of mothers and their children.

The source material was blood. The receptors originated from a boy between 5 and 17 years old in good health.

This clonotype showed up just a few times. The chain carries TRBV7-2 and TRBJ1-1; D gene ambiguous. The CDR3 runs to 13 residues. CDR1 and CDR2 from the germline V gene are SGHTA and FQGNSA. With 0 bases removed from V and 8 bases from J, the gap between germline ends came to 10 bases. The CDR3 nucleotides are TGTGCCAGCAGCTTAGCGAGGGTGGTAGAAGCTTTCTTT. It specifies CASSLARVVEAFF. The full variable domain, rest sourced from reference TRBV7-2 and TRBJ1-1, is GAGVSQSPSNKVTEKGKDVELRCDPISGHTALYWYRQSLGQGLEFLIYFQGNSAPDKSGLPSDRFSAERTGGSVSTLTIQRTQQEDSAVYLCASSLARVVEAFFGQGTRLTVV.

The rearrangement joins TRBV28 to TRBJ1-6; D is uncertain. V lost 5 bases and J 0 bases, leaving 17 bases between the germline ends. Germline CDR1 reads MDHEN; CDR2 reads SYDVKM. The CDR3 consists of 18 residues. In nucleotides, the CDR3 is TGTGCCAGCAGTCCCCGGGTGCACCGCGGCTCCTATAATTCACCCCTCCACTTT. This encodes CASSPRVHRGSYNSPLHF.

The CDR3 DNA is TGTGCCAGCAGCTTAGCGCTGGGCGGGAGTGGAGAGACCCAGTACTTC. Residues: CASSLALGGSGETQYF. The chain carries TRBV7-2 and TRBJ2-5; 7 bases fit TRBD2. J gave up 4 bases and V 0 bases, and 8 bases lay outside the gene matches. The germline CDR1 and CDR2 sequences are SGHTA and FQGNSA. The length of the CDR3 is 16 residues.

The chain joins TRBV4-1 to TRBJ2-5; TRBD2 matches 7 bases. The DNA end lines up better with TRBJ2-7; the J call may be wrong. Per the germline V gene, CDR1 is MGHRA and CDR2 is YSYEKL. CDR3 size: 17 residues. This chain's CDR3 is CASSQDWNGGGTYEQYF. Written as DNA, the CDR3 is TGCGCCAGCAGCCAAGATTGGAATGGCGGGGGAACCTACGAGCAGTACTTC.

CDR3 protein: CASNDSKYEQYF. The CDR3 nucleotides are TGTGCCAGCAACGACAGCAAATACGAGCAGTACTTC. The V and J genes are TRBV28 and TRBJ2-7; D is possibly TRBD1 (5 bases). The length of the CDR3 is 12 residues. V was cut by 7 bases and J by 4 bases, with 11 bases left in between. From germline, CDR1 is MDHEN and CDR2 SYDVKM.

The J gene is TRBJ2-7, the V gene TRBV6-2 or TRBV6-3; weak D call: TRBD1 (6 bases). V shed 6 bases and J shed 0 bases, with 24 bases lying between them. Germline lookup yields CDR1 MNHEY and CDR2 SVGEGT. This CDR3 has 18 residues. CDR3 in amino acids: CASSHTRSQGRSSYEQYF. The CDR3 nucleotides are TGTGCCAGCAGCCATACTCGCTCCCAGGGGAGAAGCTCCTACGAGCAGTACTTC.

The table lists this clonotype with a few counts. The chain has TRBV20-1 and TRBJ2-5; 9 nucleotides line up with TRBD2. The CDR3 sequence is 15 residues long. With V trimmed by 0 bases and J by 5 bases, 7 bases remained unmatched. Germline values: CDR1 DFQATT, CDR2 SNEGSKA (reference sequence). The CDR3 region is CSARELAGTPETQYF. The CDR3 nucleotides read TGCAGTGCTAGAGAGCTAGCGGGGACTCCGGAGACCCAGTACTTC.

The V gene is TRBV5-1, the J gene TRBJ2-5; 7 bases map to TRBD2. The length of the CDR3 is 15 residues. Trimming cost V 3 bases and J 3 bases; bases outside gene matches: 8. Germline values: CDR1 SGHRS, CDR2 YFSETQ. The CDR3 reads CASSSGGTNEETQYF. Here the CDR3 DNA reads TGCGCCAGCAGCTCAGGCGGGACTAACGAAGAGACCCAGTACTTC.

Only a few counts were recorded for this clonotype. As DNA, the CDR3 is TGTGCCAGCATCACCATAGGGGAGAGCAATCAGCCCCAGCATTTT. This sequence encodes CASITIGESNQPQHF. The V and J genes are TRBV28 and TRBJ1-5; D possibly corresponds to TRBD1 (5 bases). The CDR3 covers 15 residues. V gave up 7 bases and J gave up 1 base, with 14 bases separating them. Per germline, CDR1 MDHEN and CDR2 SYDVKM.

This rearrangement joins TRBV5-1 to TRBJ1-4; D unresolved. Germline CDR1 is SGHRS and CDR2 is YFSETQ. This CDR3 is 15 amino acids long. V shed 4 bases and J shed 0 bases, with 10 bases lying between them. This CDR3 reads CASSPEAATNEKLFF. The CDR3 DNA is TGCGCCAGCAGCCCGGAGGCAGCAACTAATGAAAAACTGTTTTTT.

The gene calls are TRBV5-5 and TRBJ1-1; D gene ambiguous. Trimming shortened V by 0 bases and J by 5 bases, and 14 bases separated the two germline ends. The CDR3 consists of 15 residues. Germline values: CDR1 SGHKS, CDR2 YYEKEE (reference sequence). The CDR3 DNA is TGTGCCAGCAGCTTGGAGCCGGTTATGGGGACTGAAGCTTTCTTT. Encoded protein: CASSLEPVMGTEAFF.

The CDR3 spells CASSGGTGGLFYSGANVLTF. The CDR3 bases are TGTGCCAGCAGCGGAGGGACAGGGGGTTTATTCTACTCTGGGGCCAACGTCCTGACTTTC. J is TRBJ2-6 and V is TRBV11-2, with 11 bases lining up with TRBD1. This CDR3 contains 20 residues. In germline, CDR1 is SGHAT, CDR2 FQNNGV. V shed 5 bases and J 0 bases; nucleotides not matched to a gene: 12.

The J gene is TRBJ1-2, the V gene TRBV9; TRBD1 agrees at 7 bases. CDR3 length: 15 amino acids. The junction had 7 bases not matched to a gene; V was cut back by 3 bases and J by 2 bases. From germline, CDR1 is SGDLS and CDR2 YYNGEE. In DNA form, the CDR3 reads TGTGCCAGCAGCGCCGGGACAGCTCTCAACTATGGCTACACCTTC. The encoded protein is CASSAGTALNYGYTF.

Only a few counts were recorded for this clonotype. This rearrangement joins TRBV27 to TRBJ1-2; D ambiguous. The germline V gene has CDR1 MNHEY and CDR2 SMNVEV (reference sequence). The CDR3 loop spans 13 amino acids. Trimming stripped 0 bases from V and 8 bases from J, with 10 bases between. CDR3 sequence reads: CASSLSGYNGYTF. CDR3 nucleotide sequence: TGTGCCAGCAGTTTATCAGGGTATAACGGCTACACCTTC.

The chain links TRBV29-1 to TRBJ2-7, with D possibly being TRBD2 (6 bases). CDR1 SQVTM and CDR2 ANQGSEA come from the germline V gene. CDR3 length: 13 residues. V was cut by 3 bases and J by 4 bases, with 13 bases left in between. The CDR3 bases are TGCAGCGTTGAGCAGGACGGAGGGTACGAGCAGTACTTC. Protein sequence: CSVEQDGGYEQYF.

A few counts support this clonotype. The chain joins TRBV27 to TRBJ2-2, with TRBD2 as a possible D gene (6 bases). Germline-derived CDR1 and CDR2 are MNHEY and SMNVEV (reference sequence). The CDR3 is 14 residues long. The V end was cut by 4 bases, the J end by 1 base, with 7 bases between. Here the CDR3 DNA reads TGTGCCAGCAGTTCTAGCGAGAACACCGGGGAGCTGTTTTTT. This gives the protein CASSSSENTGELFF.

This clonotype was counted many times. The V call is TRBV29-1, the J call TRBJ2-5; D is ambiguous. Trimming took off 4 bases at V and 5 bases at J, with 8 bases between the two ends. Per germline, CDR1 SQVTM and CDR2 ANQGSEA. The CDR3 covers 11 residues. The CDR3 DNA follows: TGCAGCGTTGTGGGCAGGGAGACCCAGTACTTC. Protein sequence: CSVVGRETQYF.

As concerns this clonotype: At one end, the junction sequence differs from germline, possibly due to a read error. This sequence joins TRBV3-1 and TRBJ1-1; 10 bases line up with TRBD1. The CDR3 extends over 16 amino acids. Germline CDR1 and CDR2: LGHDT and YNNKEL (reference sequence). DNA for the CDR3: TGTGCCAGCAGCCAACCCAGGACAGGGGGGAACACTGAGGCTTTCTTT. Translating it yields CASSQPRTGGNTEAFF.

The V call is TRBV13, the J call TRBJ2-5; D tentatively reads TRBD1 or TRBD2 (5 bases each). This CDR3 region has 14 residues. Trimming pared 8 bases from V and 2 bases from J, leaving 15 bases between. The germline gives CDR1 PRHDT, CDR2 FYEKMQ (reference sequence). In DNA, the CDR3 is TGTGCCAGCCGACAACGGGGCGGTCAAGAGACCCAGTACTTC. Protein sequence: CASRQRGGQETQYF.

This chain connects TRBV7-9 to TRBJ2-1, with 7 bases aligning to TRBD1. Germline assignment: CDR1 SEHNR and CDR2 FQNEAQ (reference sequence). The trim removed 5 bases at V and 2 bases at J, leaving 6 bases unmatched. The CDR3 runs to 15 residues. The CDR3 nucleotides read TGTGCCAGCAGCAAGACAGGGCTTACCTACAATGAGCAGTTCTTC. Translation: CASSKTGLTYNEQFF.

This clonotype turned up a few times. CDR3 region: CASSLTTSFHEQFF. The CDR3, as DNA: TGTGCCAGCAGCTTAACAACCAGTTTTCATGAGCAGTTCTTC. V usage is TRBV7-3 and J usage is TRBJ2-1; D is unresolved. The length of the CDR3 is 14 residues. CDR1 is SGHTA, CDR2 FQGTGA, per germline. V was trimmed by 0 bases and J by 8 bases, leaving 11 bases between them.

CDR3 residues: CASSSRGGLDQFF. CDR3 nucleotide sequence: TGCGCCAGCAGCTCTAGGGGGGGGCTTGACCAGTTCTTC. This chain joins TRBV5-1 and TRBJ2-1, with TRBD2 as a possible D gene (7 bases). The germline V gene has CDR1 SGHRS and CDR2 YFSETQ. Trimming took off 3 bases at V and 13 bases at J, with 17 bases between the two ends. The CDR3 extends over 13 amino acids.

The sample holds a few counts of this clonotype. The gene calls are TRBV7-9 and TRBJ1-4, with a tentative D call TRBD1 (5 bases). Germline V gene sequence: CDR1 SEHNR, CDR2 FQNEAQ (reference sequence). The CDR3 length is 14 residues. Between the trimmed V and J ends, which lost 5 bases and 6 bases, there was a span of 13 bases. The CDR3 DNA reads as TGTGCCAGCAGCCCGAACACGGGGGATGAAAAACTGTTTTTT. It is translated as CASSPNTGDEKLFF. Full variable domain (rest looked up from reference TRBV7-9 and TRBJ1-4): DTGVSQNPRHKITKRGQNVTFRCDPISEHNRLYWYRQTLGQGPEFLTYFQNEAQLEKSRLLSDRFSAERPKGSFSTLEIQRTEQGDSAMYLCASSPNTGDEKLFFGSGTQLSVL.

This clonotype has more than one count but fewer than ten. This chain connects TRBV27 to TRBJ2-4; tentative D call: TRBD2 (6 bases). Trimming cost V 5 bases and J 1 base, with 9 bases left between them. This CDR3 has 14 amino acids. The germline V gene has CDR1 MNHEY and CDR2 SMNVEV (reference sequence). The CDR3 DNA reads as TGTGCCAGCAGTCAGGACTACGCCAAAAACATTCAGTACTTC. Translated: CASSQDYAKNIQYF.

V is TRBV24-1 and J is TRBJ2-1; 11 bases map to TRBD1. Germline CDR1 is KGHDR and CDR2 is SFDVKD. This CDR3 contains 15 residues. The junction had 4 bases not matched to a gene; V was cut back by 5 bases and J by 5 bases. The CDR3 DNA follows: TGTGCCACCAGTGCGAGGGACAGGGGGAACAATGAGCAGTTCTTC. Protein sequence: CATSARDRGNNEQFF.

Turning to this clonotype: The junction shows a germline mismatch at one end, possibly a read error. The chain carries TRBV12-3 or TRBV12-4 and TRBJ2-2; weak D call: TRBD2 (7 bases). The CDR3 length is 15 residues. The CDR3: CASVYGRGLSGGLFF. CDR3 nucleotide sequence: TGTGCCAGCGTCTATGGGCGGGGGCTCTCCGGGGGGCTGTTTTTT.

The chain couples TRBV19 to TRBJ1-1; 7 bases align to TRBD1. Losses at the gene ends were 6 bases for V and 6 bases for J; bases not matched to a gene: 7. The CDR3 is 13 residues long. The germline V gene has CDR1 LNHDA and CDR2 SQIVND (reference sequence). CDR3 protein: CASRDRSRSEAFF. The CDR3 region has the DNA TGTGCCAGTAGGGACAGGTCAAGGTCTGAAGCTTTCTTT.